Below are 15 T cell receptor beta chains sequenced from a single sample in a study of regulatory and conventional T cells in RAG deficiency. Genomic DNA came from blood conventional CD4+ T cells gated CD25-low CD127-high. TCRdb keeps only in-frame clones here, not all; method: immunoSEQ multiplex PCR. This sample has 29,000 or so clones; roughly 96% occur once, and the top ten carry approximately 0.17%. The sample was also reused in another study, on regulatory T cells. That publication notes: The PCR used 52 TRBV and 13 TRBJ primers.

Sample: CD25- CD4+ T cells sorted from blood. The receptors were sampled from a human donor in good health.

This rearrangement joins TRBV7-9 to TRBJ2-3, with 11 bases fitting TRBD1. CDR1 and CDR2 (germline): SEHNR, FQNEAQ (reference sequence). This CDR3 is built from 15 residues. With 5 bases clipped from V and 4 bases from J, the junction kept 5 bases outside the gene matches. CDR3: CASSRGQGAADTQYF. CDR3 in DNA: TGTGCCAGCAGCCGCGGACAGGGGGCCGCAGATACGCAGTATTTT.

This chain uses TRBV5-5 with TRBJ1-6, with a possible D match to TRBD1 (6 bases). In germline, CDR1 is SGHKS, CDR2 YYEKEE (reference sequence). The CDR3 extends over 16 amino acids. The V end was cut by 5 bases, the J end by 14 bases, with 26 bases between. The CDR3 is CASSPLGSGGLQALHF. Here the CDR3 DNA reads TGTGCCAGCAGTCCACTTGGGTCCGGGGGGCTTCAGGCCCTCCACTTT.

This chain joins TRBV5-4 and TRBJ2-1, with D maybe TRBD2 (6 bases). Germline V gene lookup returns CDR1 SGHNT and CDR2 YYREEE (reference sequence). The CDR3 contains 14 residues. The V end was cut by 0 bases, the J end by 4 bases, with 8 bases between. The CDR3 DNA reads as TGTGCCAGCAGCTTGGATGGGGGGTACAATGAGCAGTTCTTC. Protein product: CASSLDGGYNEQFF.

V is TRBV2 and J is TRBJ2-3, with D unresolved. This CDR3 is 15 amino acids long. V was trimmed by 7 bases and J by 0 bases, leaving 14 bases between them. Germline V gene data show CDR1 as SNHLY and CDR2 as FYNNEI. The DNA for the CDR3 is TGTGCCAGCAAGACACACAAAATTAGCACAGATACGCAGTATTTT. Translating it yields CASKTHKISTDTQYF.

This rearrangement joins TRBV28 to TRBJ1-1; tentatively, D is TRBD1 (5 bases). Trimming removed 7 bases at V and 4 bases at J, with 13 bases between. The CDR3 runs 13 residues. Germline V CDR1 and CDR2: MDHEN, SYDVKM. CDR3 DNA: TGTGCCAGCATAATCGTAGGGGTCACTGAAGCTTTCTTT. Protein sequence: CASIIVGVTEAFF. The full variable domain, completed using reference TRBV28 and TRBJ1-1, is DVKVTQSSRYLVKRTGEKVFLECVQDMDHENMFWYRQDPGLGLRLIYFSYDVKMKEKGDIPEGYSVSREKKERFSLILESASTNQTSMYLCASIIVGVTEAFFGQGTRLTVV.

The rearrangement uses TRBV7-3 and TRBJ1-1; D might be TRBD1 (5 bases). CDR1 is SGHTA and CDR2 is FQGTGA in the germline V gene. The V end lost 4 bases, the J end lost 1 base, and 13 bases lay between the germline ends. The length of the CDR3 is 15 residues. CDR3 sequence reads: CASSSQGLGNTEAFF. The CDR3 DNA reads as TGTGCCAGCAGCTCCCAGGGATTAGGGAACACTGAAGCTTTCTTT.

V is TRBV7-9 and J is TRBJ1-2; maybe TRBD1 (6 bases). V was pared by 3 bases and J by 8 bases, with 13 bases between. This CDR3 has 13 residues. Germline CDR1 is SEHNR and CDR2 is FQNEAQ (reference sequence). The CDR3, as DNA: TGTGCCAGCAGCTTGGATGGGACAATCGGCTACACCTTC. Amino acids: CASSLDGTIGYTF. Based on the CDR3 plus reference TRBV7-9 and TRBJ1-2, the full variable domain is DTGVSQNPRHKITKRGQNVTFRCDPISEHNRLYWYRQTLGQGPEFLTYFQNEAQLEKSRLLSDRFSAERPKGSFSTLEIQRTEQGDSAMYLCASSLDGTIGYTFGSGTRLTVV.

This chain connects TRBV5-1 to TRBJ2-5, with 9 bases matching TRBD2. Germline V gene data show CDR1 as SGHRS and CDR2 as YFSETQ. With V trimmed by 6 bases and J by 2 bases, 5 bases remained unmatched. This CDR3 has 14 residues. The CDR3 DNA follows: TGCGCCAGCACGGTTAGCGGGGGACAAGAGACCCAGTACTTC. Protein: CASTVSGGQETQYF.

This clone appeared once. The chain has TRBV19 and TRBJ1-2; TRBD1 matches 8 bases. With V trimmed by 3 bases and J by 5 bases, 8 bases remained unmatched. Germline CDR1 reads LNHDA; CDR2 reads SQIVND (reference sequence). The CDR3 consists of 15 residues. The CDR3 sequence: CASSISGQGRYGYTF. CDR3 DNA sequence: TGTGCCAGTAGTATTTCAGGACAGGGCCGTTATGGCTACACCTTC. The full variable domain, with the rest looked up from reference TRBV19 and TRBJ1-2, is DGGITQSPKYLFRKEGQNVTLSCEQNLNHDAMYWYRQDPGQGLRLIYYSQIVNDFQKGDIAEGYSVSREKKESFPLTVTSAQKNPTAFYLCASSISGQGRYGYTFGSGTRLTVV.

This rearrangement joins TRBV30 to TRBJ1-5; 9 bases match TRBD1. With 3 bases clipped from V and 6 bases from J, the junction kept 3 bases outside the gene matches. This CDR3 has 13 amino acids. The germline V gene has CDR1 GTSNPN and CDR2 SVGIG (reference sequence). CDR3 bases: TGTGCCTGGAGACAGGGGGCTGGTCAGCCCCAGCATTTT. It is translated as CAWRQGAGQPQHF. Drawing the rest from reference TRBV30 and TRBJ1-5, the complete variable domain is SQTIHQWPATLVQPVGSPLSLECTVEGTSNPNLYWYRQAAGRGLQLLFYSVGIGQISSEVPQNLSASRPQDRQFILSSKKLLLSDSGFYLCAWRQGAGQPQHFGDGTRLSIL.

This clone was seen a single time. The V call is TRBV7-9, the J call TRBJ1-4; 11 bases map to TRBD1. The V gene end was trimmed by 5 bases and the J gene end by 5 bases; junction bases not matched to a gene: 4. This CDR3 has 15 amino acids. CDR1 is SEHNR and CDR2 is FQNEAQ in the germline V gene (reference sequence). The CDR3, as DNA: TGTGCCAGCAGCATGGGGACAGGGGGGAATGAAAAACTGTTTTTT. It translates to CASSMGTGGNEKLFF.

The chain employs TRBV25-1 and TRBJ1-1; 7 nucleotides agree with TRBD1. The CDR3 runs to 15 residues. J gave up 3 bases and V 3 bases, and 7 bases lay outside the gene matches. Germline V gene sequence: CDR1 MGHDK, CDR2 SYGVNS. The chain's CDR3 is CASSDLETGYTEAFF. The CDR3 region has the DNA TGTGCCAGCAGTGATCTAGAGACAGGGTACACTGAAGCTTTCTTT.

The V gene is TRBV11-2, the J gene TRBJ2-7; 8 nucleotides match TRBD1. The CDR3 is 14 residues long. Losses at the gene ends were 7 bases for V and 3 bases for J; bases not matched to a gene: 8. Germline V gene data show CDR1 as SGHAT and CDR2 as FQNNGV. The CDR3 reads CASTRTGLLYEQYF. The CDR3 DNA follows: TGTGCCAGCACCAGGACAGGGCTACTCTACGAGCAGTACTTC.

V gene TRBV6-1 combines with J gene TRBJ1-2; tentative D call: TRBD1 (5 bases). The CDR3 sequence is 15 residues long. V was trimmed by 2 bases and J by 5 bases, leaving 15 bases between them. From germline, CDR1 is MNHNS and CDR2 SASEGT. The CDR3 nucleotides are TGTGCCAGCAGTGAATATCTACAGGCTCATTATGGCTACACCTTC. Protein product: CASSEYLQAHYGYTF.

V usage is TRBV30 and J usage is TRBJ1-5, with D possibly TRBD1 on 6 matching bases. CDR1 is GTSNPN and CDR2 is SVGIG in the germline V gene (reference sequence). V was shortened by 0 bases and J by 4 bases, with 13 bases between the two germline ends. This CDR3 comprises 15 residues. CDR3 DNA sequence: TGTGCCTGGAGTGTGGAGGACAGAGGGAATCAGCCCCAGCATTTT. It yields the protein CAWSVEDRGNQPQHF.